The 21 T cell receptor beta chains below come from one sample, sequenced in a study of blood T cell repertoires in COVID-19. Libraries were prepared by immunoSEQ multiplex PCR; TCRdb keeps only in-frame clonotypes and omits some of them. The table has about 220,000 clones, roughly 85% seen once; the top ten hold more than 2%. The sample consisted of peripheral blood. The receptors were gathered from a woman aged 70-85 years with COVID-19, enrolled during active disease.

This clone came up once. This chain connects TRBV27 to TRBJ2-5; D call uncertain. Trimming cost V 5 bases and J 1 base, with 5 bases left between them. The germline CDR1 and CDR2 sequences are MNHEY and SMNVEV (reference sequence). The CDR3 consists of 12 residues. CDR3 sequence reads: CASSHFQETQYF. For the CDR3, the DNA is TGTGCCAGCAGTCACTTCCAAGAGACCCAGTACTTC.

The rearrangement links TRBV9 to TRBJ1-2; TRBD1 agrees at 7 bases. CDR3 length: 15 amino acids. V shed 4 bases and J 8 bases; nucleotides not matched to a gene: 14. Germline V lookup: CDR1 SGDLS, CDR2 YYNGEE. The CDR3 is CASSPRTGDYSGYTF. The CDR3 bases are TGTGCCAGCAGCCCCCGGACAGGTGATTATAGCGGCTACACCTTC. Filled out from reference TRBV9 and TRBJ1-2, the complete variable domain reads DSGVTQTPKHLITATGQRVTLRCSPRSGDLSVYWYQQSLDQGLQFLIQYYNGEERAKGNILERFSAQQFPDLHSELNLSSLELGDSALYFCASSPRTGDYSGYTFGSGTRLTVV.

The V and J genes are TRBV4-3 and TRBJ1-1; D is possibly TRBD1 (6 bases). Trimming removed 0 bases at V and 5 bases at J, with 13 bases between. CDR3 length equals 15 residues. Germline V lookup: CDR1 LGHNA, CDR2 YSLEER. The CDR3 protein is CASSQDPGVGTEAFF. CDR3 nucleotide sequence: TGCGCCAGCAGCCAAGATCCAGGGGTAGGAACTGAAGCTTTCTTT.

V gene TRBV21-1 combines with J gene TRBJ1-2; TRBD1 is the table's D call and was not checked against the DNA. TRBV21-1 corresponds to a pseudogene. CDR3 length: 12 residues. The CDR3 spells CASSVQGYGYTF. The CDR3, as DNA: TGTGCCAGCAGCGTCCAGGGCTATGGCTACACCTTC.

The chain recombines TRBV5-1 with TRBJ1-6, with D uncertain. Germline CDR1 reads SGHRS; CDR2 reads YFSETQ. The CDR3 spans 16 residues. Trimming took 0 bases from V and 3 from J, leaving 10 bases between them. This CDR3 is CASSLDGRGYNSPLHF. The CDR3 DNA reads TGCGCCAGCAGCTTGGATGGCCGGGGCTATAATTCACCCCTCCACTTT.

This chain joins TRBV25-1 and TRBJ1-1, with D perhaps matching TRBD1 (5 bases). The germline CDR1 and CDR2 sequences are MGHDK and SYGVNS. Trimming left V 7 bases short and J 6 bases short, with 15 bases between. The CDR3 runs 13 residues. The CDR3: CASIRGYDAEAFF. The CDR3 DNA is TGTGCCAGCATTAGGGGATACGACGCTGAAGCTTTCTTT.

The gene calls are TRBV19 and TRBJ1-5; maybe TRBD1 (5 bases). V lost 5 bases to trimming and J lost 4 bases, with 12 bases between them. This CDR3 region has 14 residues. Germline lookup yields CDR1 LNHDA and CDR2 SQIVND (reference sequence). This chain's CDR3 is CASSPGGWNQPQHF. In nucleotides, the CDR3 is TGTGCCAGTAGTCCCGGGGGGTGGAATCAGCCCCAGCATTTT.

The chain links TRBV6-5 to TRBJ1-2, with 7 positions matching TRBD1. Looked up from germline, CDR1 is MNHEY and CDR2 is SVGAGI. The CDR3 runs to 15 residues. V lost 2 bases, J lost 3 bases, and 6 bases stayed unmatched. CDR3 loop: CASSYHSDRDYGYTF. The CDR3 DNA is TGTGCCAGCAGTTACCACTCCGACAGGGACTATGGCTACACCTTC.

The genes are TRBV19 and TRBJ1-3; 7 bases map to TRBD1. Per the germline V gene, CDR1 is LNHDA and CDR2 is SQIVND (reference sequence). V lost 8 bases, J lost 0 bases, and 10 bases stayed unmatched. The CDR3 has 16 residues. The CDR3 spells CASGRQGADSGNTIYF. For the CDR3, the DNA is TGTGCCAGTGGGAGACAGGGCGCTGACTCTGGAAACACCATATATTTT.

This clone was found a few times. This chain uses TRBV7-3 with TRBJ1-6; no reliable D call. Germline V gives CDR1 SGHTA, CDR2 FQGTGA. The CDR3 has 13 residues. Trimming pared 3 bases from V and 6 bases from J, leaving 6 bases between. CDR3 sequence: CASSFTSNSPLHF. CDR3 nucleotides: TGTGCCAGCAGCTTTACAAGTAATTCACCCCTCCACTTT.

The chain links TRBV7-3 to TRBJ1-4; the D gene is possibly TRBD1 (6 bases). V was pared by 8 bases and J by 8 bases, with 15 bases between. The CDR3 sequence is 13 residues long. The V gene's germline CDR1 is SGHTA and CDR2 FQGTGA. The CDR3 sequence is CASGTGRWEKLFF. DNA for the CDR3: TGTGCCAGCGGAACAGGGCGGTGGGAAAAACTGTTTTTT.

V and J are TRBV7-2 and TRBJ2-5, with 8 bases that match TRBD2. CDR1 is SGHTA, CDR2 FQGNSA, per germline. The V and J ends lost 1 base and 0 bases, in that order; junction bases with no gene match: 7. This CDR3 region has 17 residues. CDR3 residues: CASSLVGRGANQETQYF. CDR3 sequence (DNA): TGTGCCAGCAGCTTAGTAGGGCGGGGGGCAAACCAAGAGACCCAGTACTTC.

This clone was found a few times. The CDR3 here is CASSIIQGGGYTF. Here the CDR3 DNA reads TGTGCCAGTAGTATAATCCAGGGAGGTGGCTACACCTTC. The chain links TRBV19 to TRBJ1-2; tentative D call: TRBD1 (5 bases). This CDR3 comprises 13 residues. Trimming pared 2 bases from V and 7 bases from J, leaving 11 bases between. Germline V gene sequence: CDR1 LNHDA, CDR2 SQIVND (reference sequence).

About this clone: This may arise from a read error, as a much more abundant clone is one base away. The rearrangement joins TRBV5-4 to TRBJ1-2, with TRBD1 matching 7 bases. Germline V gives CDR1 SGHNT, CDR2 YYREEE (reference sequence). The CDR3 spans 13 residues. V was clipped by 2 bases and J by 7 bases; unmatched bases: 5. The CDR3, as DNA: TGTGCCAGCAGCTTTGGAGGGGGCTCTGGCTACACCTTC. Translating gives CASSFGGGSGYTF.

The V call is TRBV9, the J call TRBJ2-5; the D is unclear. This CDR3 has 13 residues. Germline V gene lookup returns CDR1 SGDLS and CDR2 YYNGEE. With 0 bases removed from V and 3 bases from J, the gap between germline ends came to 6 bases. CDR3 sequence reads: CASSVVSEETQYF. In nucleotides, the CDR3 is TGTGCCAGCAGCGTAGTGTCGGAAGAGACCCAGTACTTC.

This clone appeared once. This chain uses TRBV4-3 with TRBJ1-3; 7 bases align to TRBD1. Trimming took 0 bases from V and 0 from J; bases not matched to a gene: 5. The germline CDR1 and CDR2 sequences are LGHNA and YSLEER. The CDR3 is made up of 17 amino acids. CDR3 protein: CASSQDKGGHSGNTIYF. DNA of the CDR3: TGCGCCAGCAGCCAAGATAAAGGGGGCCACTCTGGAAACACCATATATTTT.

This clone turned up a few times. The chain employs TRBV6-2 or TRBV6-3 and TRBJ2-2; D uncertain. With 5 bases removed from V and 9 bases from J, the gap between germline ends came to 10 bases. Germline V lookup: CDR1 MNHEY, CDR2 SVGEGT. The CDR3 has 12 residues. This chain's CDR3 is CASSLLEWELFF. The CDR3 coding sequence is TGTGCCAGCAGTCTACTGGAGTGGGAGCTGTTTTTT.

This rearrangement joins TRBV3-1 (or the pseudogene TRBV3-2) to TRBJ2-7, with a weak D call TRBD2 (6 bases). Germline assignment: CDR1 LGHDT and CDR2 YNNKEL (reference sequence). This CDR3 region has 14 residues. The germline V and J ends were trimmed by 3 bases and 2 bases, with 11 bases remaining between them. The CDR3 region is CASSHRLGTYEQYF. In DNA form, the CDR3 reads TGTGCCAGCAGCCATCGACTAGGTACCTACGAGCAGTACTTC.

This chain uses TRBV7-3 with TRBJ1-2; D is unclear. This CDR3 comprises 13 residues. Germline V gives CDR1 SGHTA, CDR2 FQGTGA. Trimming removed 5 bases from V and 2 bases from J, with 9 bases in between. In nucleotides, the CDR3 is TGTGCCAGCAGCCCCAACAAAAACTATGGCTACACCTTC. It codes for CASSPNKNYGYTF. The full variable domain, rest sourced from reference TRBV7-3 and TRBJ1-2, is GAGVSQTPSNKVTEKGKYVELRCDPISGHTALYWYRQSLGQGPEFLIYFQGTGAADDSGLPNDRFFAVRPEGSVSTLKIQRTERGDSAVYLCASSPNKNYGYTFGSGTRLTVV.

V gene TRBV3-1 (or the pseudogene TRBV3-2) combines with J gene TRBJ2-1, with 8 bases identical to TRBD1. The germline gives CDR1 LGHDT, CDR2 YNNKEL (reference sequence). The CDR3 length is 14 residues. V was pared by 4 bases and J by 4 bases, with 3 bases of the junction left unmatched. Here the CDR3 DNA reads TGTGCCAGCAGCCCCCGGGACAGGTACAATGAGCAGTTCTTC. It specifies CASSPRDRYNEQFF.

This rearrangement joins TRBV27 to TRBJ2-1; tentatively, D is TRBD2 (6 bases). Trimming left V 5 bases short and J 7 bases short, with 18 bases between. The germline V gene has CDR1 MNHEY and CDR2 SMNVEV (reference sequence). The CDR3 extends over 15 amino acids. The CDR3 DNA follows: TGTGCCAGCAGTCCACGGTGGAGGGCGGTGAATGAGCAGTTCTTC. Protein product: CASSPRWRAVNEQFF.